Following are 32 T cell receptor beta chains from one sample sequenced in a study of OX40 agonist ivuxolimab in advanced cancers. Libraries came from the immunoSEQ multiplex PCR assay. TCRdb stores this immuneACCESS table with in-frame sequences only. Part of the clones is absent; in the studies checked, under half of the shortfall reflects unresolved V genes, and no reason is known for the rest. In this sample the table shows tens of thousands of clones, about 80% of which occur a single time. 4% to 5.5% of the sample is held by the ten biggest clonotypes. Source: CD4+ or CD8+ T cells sorted from blood, taken in a trial of the OX40 agonist ivuxolimab. These receptors were collected from an adult with an advanced solid tumor such as melanoma, head and neck, liver or kidney cancer.

Points on this clone: The germline gene is not matched at one end of the junction; a read error may be the cause. Other nucleotide sequences from this sample produce the same CDR3. CDR3 residues: CASSIQGAGNQPQHF. CDR3 nucleotides: TGTGCCAGCAGCATCCAGGGGGCTGGCAATCAGCCCCAGCATTTC. J is TRBJ1-5 and V is TRBV5-6; 8 nucleotides match TRBD1. Germline V gene sequence: CDR1 SGHDT, CDR2 YYEEEE. CDR3 length: 15 residues.

This chain connects TRBV19 to TRBJ2-7; D possibly corresponds to TRBD2 (5 bases). CDR1 and CDR2 from the germline V gene are LNHDA and SQIVND (reference sequence). The CDR3 is made up of 15 amino acids. V lost 6 bases and J 3 bases, leaving 18 bases between the germline ends. The DNA of the CDR3 is TGTGCCAGTAGCCTCGGGGTGTCCGGACTCTACGAGCAGTACTTC. This sequence encodes CASSLGVSGLYEQYF.

CDR3 in amino acids: CASSINRETTEAFF. The CDR3 DNA is TGTGCCAGTAGTATAAACAGGGAAACCACTGAAGCTTTCTTT. This sequence joins TRBV19 and TRBJ1-1; TRBD1 might be the D (6 bases). The CDR3 covers 14 residues. CDR1 is LNHDA, CDR2 SQIVND, per germline (reference sequence). V lost 2 bases, J lost 4 bases, and 11 bases lay in between. Full variable domain (remainder filled in from reference TRBV19 and TRBJ1-1): DGGITQSPKYLFRKEGQNVTLSCEQNLNHDAMYWYRQDPGQGLRLIYYSQIVNDFQKGDIAEGYSVSREKKESFPLTVTSAQKNPTAFYLCASSINRETTEAFFGQGTRLTVV.

The chain links TRBV19 to TRBJ2-5; D is unresolved. Per the germline V gene, CDR1 is LNHDA and CDR2 is SQIVND (reference sequence). The V end was cut by 3 bases, the J end by 1 base, with 6 bases between. The length of the CDR3 is 13 residues. CDR3 sequence: CASSIHIQETQYF. CDR3 coding DNA: TGTGCCAGTAGTATTCACATCCAAGAGACCCAGTACTTC.

The genes are TRBV7-9 and TRBJ2-5, with 10 positions matching TRBD2. CDR1 and CDR2 (germline): SEHNR, FQNEAQ (reference sequence). CDR3 length: 16 residues. V trimming: 3 bases; J trimming: 4 bases; junction bases outside the gene matches: 8. CDR3 sequence (DNA): TGTGCCAGCAGCTTTATCAGCGGGGGGGCCCGAGAGACCCAGTACTTC. Translation: CASSFISGGARETQYF.

The chain links TRBV29-1 to TRBJ2-3; 9 bases match TRBD2. The CDR3 is 12 residues long. V was pared by 7 bases and J by 6 bases, with 5 bases of the junction left unmatched. Germline V lookup: CDR1 SQVTM, CDR2 ANQGSEA. Written as DNA, the CDR3 is TGCAGCGGCGGGACTAGCCTGGATACGCAGTATTTT. Translating it yields CSGGTSLDTQYF.

The chain uses TRBV7-2 and TRBJ2-5, with 8 positions matching TRBD2. The V and J ends lost 2 bases and 5 bases, in that order; junction bases with no gene match: 13. Germline CDR1 is SGHTA and CDR2 is FQGNSA. The CDR3 contains 17 residues. The CDR3: CASSLSLGAGVGETQYF. Here the CDR3 DNA reads TGTGCCAGCAGCTTATCACTCGGAGCGGGGGTGGGGGAGACCCAGTACTTC. Looking up the rest from reference TRBV7-2 and TRBJ2-5 gives the full variable domain: GAGVSQSPSNKVTEKGKDVELRCDPISGHTALYWYRQSLGQGLEFLIYFQGNSAPDKSGLPSDRFSAERTGGSVSTLTIQRTQQEDSAVYLCASSLSLGAGVGETQYFGPGTRLLVL.

Only one count was recorded for this clone. The chain joins TRBV9 to TRBJ2-7; TRBD1 matches 9 bases. CDR3 size: 14 residues. Germline assignment: CDR1 SGDLS and CDR2 YYNGEE. V dropped 4 bases and J dropped 4; count of bases not matched to a gene: 6. CDR3 region: CASSIGTGFYEQYF. The CDR3 DNA reads TGTGCCAGCAGCATCGGGACAGGGTTTTACGAGCAGTACTTC.

The CDR3 region is CASSLTGQPNTGELFF. The CDR3 DNA follows: TGTGCCAGCAGCCTAACGGGACAGCCGAACACCGGGGAGCTGTTTTTT. The chain joins TRBV7-8 to TRBJ2-2, with TRBD1 matching over 7 bases. The germline gives CDR1 SGHVS, CDR2 FQNEAQ. V was clipped by 5 bases and J by 0 bases; unmatched bases: 6. The CDR3 runs 16 residues.

The chain links TRBV2 to TRBJ2-1; 7 bases agree with TRBD2. The germline gives CDR1 SNHLY, CDR2 FYNNEI. CDR3 length: 13 amino acids. The V segment lost 7 bases and the J segment 8 bases; nucleotides outside the gene matches: 8. The CDR3 region has the DNA TGTGCCAGCACCCTGACTAGCCTCCATGAGCAGTTCTTC. This encodes CASTLTSLHEQFF. Looking up the rest from reference TRBV2 and TRBJ2-1 gives the full variable domain: EPEVTQTPSHQVTQMGQEVILRCVPISNHLYFYWYRQILGQKVEFLVSFYNNEISEKSEIFDDQFSVERPDGSNFTLKIRSTKLEDSAMYFCASTLTSLHEQFFGPGTRLTVL.

V is TRBV27 and J is TRBJ2-5; tentative D call: TRBD1 (6 bases). Germline-derived CDR1 and CDR2 are MNHEY and SMNVEV (reference sequence). This CDR3 contains 12 residues. V was shortened by 8 bases and J by 7 bases, with 14 bases between the two germline ends. CDR3 coding DNA: TGTGCCAGCGGAGCAGAAGGGGGGACCCAGTACTTC. This sequence encodes CASGAEGGTQYF.

The genes are TRBV14 and TRBJ1-1; 8 positions agree with TRBD1. Germline CDR1 and CDR2: SGHDN and FVKESK. Trimming at V came to 2 bases and at J to 1 base, leaving 6 bases not matched to a gene. The CDR3 sequence is 16 residues long. The CDR3 nucleotides are TGTGCCAGCAGCCAATATGAGGGGACAGGGAACACTGAAGCTTTCTTT. Residues: CASSQYEGTGNTEAFF.

The chain has TRBV7-9 and TRBJ2-3, with TRBD2 identical over 9 bases. V was clipped by 2 bases and J by 6 bases; unmatched bases: 9. Germline V gives CDR1 SEHNR, CDR2 FQNEAQ (reference sequence). The CDR3 totals 16 residues. The CDR3 DNA follows: TGTGCCAGCAGCTTATTAGTAGCGGGAGTAACGGATACGCAGTATTTT. Its protein product is CASSLLVAGVTDTQYF.

This clone was seen a single time. The genes are TRBV19 and TRBJ1-6; 9 bases agree with TRBD1. The CDR3 consists of 16 residues. Per the germline V gene, CDR1 is LNHDA and CDR2 is SQIVND (reference sequence). V was pared by 3 bases and J by 7 bases, with 7 bases of the junction left unmatched. The CDR3 sequence is CASSIDGTGNNSPLHF. In nucleotides, the CDR3 is TGTGCCAGTAGTATCGACGGGACAGGGAACAATTCACCCCTCCACTTT.

The CDR3 region is CASRLGRFGADTQYF. CDR3 nucleotides: TGTGCCAGCAGACTCGGACGCTTCGGTGCAGATACGCAGTATTTT. The rearrangement uses TRBV7-9 and TRBJ2-3; D not certain. In germline, CDR1 is SEHNR, CDR2 FQNEAQ (reference sequence). There are 15 residues in the CDR3. Trimming took off 6 bases at V and 4 bases at J, with 17 bases between the two ends.

The chain carries TRBV15 and TRBJ2-1; 7 nucleotides match TRBD1. V lost 0 bases, J lost 8 bases, and 16 bases stayed unmatched. Looked up from germline, CDR1 is LNHNV and CDR2 is YYDKDF (reference sequence). The CDR3 contains 18 residues. The CDR3 region has the DNA TGTGCCACCAGCAGAGATCCGAGTTTGAGGGGGCCAGTGGATGAGCAGTTCTTC. Translation: CATSRDPSLRGPVDEQFF.

The chain combines TRBV28 with TRBJ1-5; D unclear. The germline V gene has CDR1 MDHEN and CDR2 SYDVKM. V was shortened by 2 bases and J by 1 base, with 9 bases between the two germline ends. CDR3 length equals 15 residues. The CDR3 is CASSLGGKSNQPQHF. The CDR3 nucleotides read TGTGCCAGCAGTTTAGGAGGGAAGAGCAATCAGCCCCAGCATTTT. Complete variable domain (other parts from reference TRBV28 and TRBJ1-5): DVKVTQSSRYLVKRTGEKVFLECVQDMDHENMFWYRQDPGLGLRLIYFSYDVKMKEKGDIPEGYSVSREKKERFSLILESASTNQTSMYLCASSLGGKSNQPQHFGDGTRLSIL.

The chain couples TRBV10-3 to TRBJ1-5, with 12 bases matching TRBD1. The germline V gene encodes CDR1 ENHRY and CDR2 SYGVKD. The CDR3 covers 19 residues. Trimming cost V 0 bases and J 3 bases; bases outside gene matches: 9. CDR3: CAISESPGTGGAYNQPQHF. Here the CDR3 DNA reads TGTGCCATCAGTGAGTCACCCGGGACAGGGGGCGCTTACAATCAGCCCCAGCATTTT.

The J gene is TRBJ2-3, the V gene TRBV2; no clear D gene. The germline V gene has CDR1 SNHLY and CDR2 FYNNEI. The CDR3 is made up of 12 amino acids. V gave up 9 bases and J gave up 2 bases, with 9 bases separating them. DNA for the CDR3: TGTGCCAGTGGGGTGGACACAGATACGCAGTATTTT. It yields the protein CASGVDTDTQYF.

V gene TRBV5-4 combines with J gene TRBJ2-3; either TRBD1 or TRBD2 may supply D (6 bases each). Looked up from germline, CDR1 is SGHNT and CDR2 is YYREEE (reference sequence). Trimming cost V 4 bases and J 2 bases, with 14 bases left between them. This CDR3 contains 15 residues. The CDR3 loop reads CASSPGDSYTDTQYF. The CDR3 region has the DNA TGTGCCAGCAGCCCAGGGGACTCTTACACAGATACGCAGTATTTT.

The rearrangement joins TRBV29-1 to TRBJ2-7; D tentatively fits TRBD1 or TRBD2 (5 bases each). Trimming left V 1 base short and J 1 base short, with 8 bases between. CDR1 is SQVTM and CDR2 is ANQGSEA in the germline V gene. This CDR3 is 13 amino acids long. The CDR3 region is CSVEGQRSYEQYF. In DNA, the CDR3 is TGCAGCGTTGAAGGACAGCGGTCCTACGAGCAGTACTTC.

The chain employs TRBV19 and TRBJ2-3; D not resolved. CDR3 length: 14 residues. Trimming shortened V by 8 bases and J by 0 bases, and 12 bases separated the two germline ends. Germline CDR1 is LNHDA and CDR2 is SQIVND (reference sequence). CDR3 residues: CASQQRISTDTQYF. The DNA for the CDR3 is TGTGCCAGTCAACAGAGGATTAGCACAGATACGCAGTATTTT.

A remark on this clone: Other nucleotide sequences in the sample specify the same CDR3. This chain links TRBV4-1 with TRBJ1-4; D unresolved. The CDR3 extends over 18 amino acids. CDR1 and CDR2 from the germline V gene are MGHRA and YSYEKL. The V gene lost 2 bases and the J gene lost 11 bases, with 27 bases spanning the gap. The CDR3 region is CASSQSTVFGDDREKLFF. The CDR3 DNA is TGCGCCAGCAGCCAAAGCACGGTTTTTGGGGATGATCGGGAGAAACTGTTTTTT.

The chain couples TRBV7-9 to TRBJ1-6; 9 nucleotides agree with TRBD1. This CDR3 is 15 amino acids long. V dropped 6 bases and J dropped 8; count of bases not matched to a gene: 8. Looked up from germline, CDR1 is SEHNR and CDR2 is FQNEAQ (reference sequence). The CDR3 spells CASRGGGQGHSPLHF. The DNA of the CDR3 is TGTGCCAGCAGGGGTGGAGGACAGGGGCATTCACCCCTCCACTTT.

The chain joins TRBV5-5 to TRBJ2-3, with 10 bases fitting TRBD2. CDR1 and CDR2 from the germline V gene are SGHKS and YYEKEE (reference sequence). CDR3 size: 16 residues. Losses at the gene ends were 7 bases for V and 1 base for J; bases not matched to a gene: 9. CDR3 residues: CASSSAGTSGTDTQYF. Here the CDR3 DNA reads TGTGCCAGCTCCTCCGCCGGGACTAGCGGCACAGATACGCAGTATTTT. Supplemented by reference TRBV5-5 and TRBJ2-3, the full variable domain reads DAGVTQSPTHLIKTRGQQVTLRCSPISGHKSVSWYQQVLGQGPQFIFQYYEKEERGRGNFPDRFSARQFPNYSSELNVNALLLGDSALYLCASSSAGTSGTDTQYFGPGTRLTVL.

This chain joins TRBV2 and TRBJ1-4; 8 nucleotides agree with TRBD1. V trimming: 4 bases; J trimming: 5 bases; junction bases outside the gene matches: 3. Germline assignment: CDR1 SNHLY and CDR2 FYNNEI. The CDR3 totals 14 residues. This CDR3 is CASSVSGGNEKLFF. CDR3 coding DNA: TGTGCCAGCAGTGTATCAGGGGGCAATGAAAAACTGTTTTTT.

J is TRBJ1-4 and V is TRBV6-1; no clear D. The germline gives CDR1 MNHNS, CDR2 SASEGT. The CDR3 contains 12 residues. V was pared by 6 bases and J by 2 bases, with 4 bases between. CDR3 sequence (DNA): TGTGCCAGCAGCCTTACTAATGAAAAACTGTTTTTT. It is translated as CASSLTNEKLFF.

The rearrangement joins TRBV5-6 to TRBJ1-2; D is undetermined. This CDR3 has 13 amino acids. V gave up 0 bases and J gave up 4 bases, with 7 bases separating them. The germline V gene has CDR1 SGHDT and CDR2 YYEEEE. CDR3 in DNA: TGTGCCAGCAGCTTGGCGGCAGGCTATGGCTACACCTTC. It yields the protein CASSLAAGYGYTF. The entire variable domain, with the rest obtained from reference TRBV5-6 and TRBJ1-2, is as follows: DAGVTQSPTHLIKTRGQQVTLRCSPKSGHDTVSWYQQALGQGPQFIFQYYEEEERQRGNFPDRFSGHQFPNYSSELNVNALLLGDSALYLCASSLAAGYGYTFGSGTRLTVV.

This chain joins TRBV18 and TRBJ2-1, with 9 bases aligning to TRBD1. The CDR3 spans 15 residues. Germline assignment: CDR1 KGHSH and CDR2 LQKENI. J lost 5 bases, V lost 2 bases, and 4 bases had no gene match. The CDR3 DNA follows: TGTGCCAGCTCACCAGACAGGGGGAGAAACAATGAGCAGTTCTTC. Protein product: CASSPDRGRNNEQFF.

This chain links TRBV1 with TRBJ2-5; TRBD2, the D gene given by the table, was not confirmed from the DNA. TRBV1 is deemed a pseudogene. CDR3 length: 17 amino acids. The CDR3 bases are TGCACCAGCAGCCAAGATCTGAATAGCGGGGGGACAGAGACCCAGTACTTC. Translation gives CTSSQDLNSGGTETQYF.

The rearrangement links TRBV5-4 to TRBJ2-5, with 13 bases fitting TRBD2. This CDR3 region has 14 residues. V was clipped by 4 bases and J by 5 bases; unmatched bases: 2. Germline CDR1 reads SGHNT; CDR2 reads YYREEE (reference sequence). CDR3 in DNA: TGTGCCAGCAGCCCGACTAGCGGGAGGGAGACCCAGTACTTC. This sequence encodes CASSPTSGRETQYF.

The V and J genes are TRBV6-1 and TRBJ1-2; 7 bases agree with TRBD1. Germline V gene sequence: CDR1 MNHNS, CDR2 SASEGT. The ends lost 1 base at V and 4 bases at J; junction bases unmatched: 3. The CDR3 spans 14 residues. For the CDR3, the DNA is TGTGCCAGCAGTGAAGACAACAGGGGCTATGGCTACACCTTC. Its translation is CASSEDNRGYGYTF.